At least ten counts were recorded for the clone carrying this T cell receptor beta chain. These data originate in a study of neurological immune-mediated disorders. The ends were cut back, 4 bases at V and 1 base at J, with 10 bases in the middle. Germline V lookup: CDR1 MNHNY, CDR2 SVGAGI (reference sequence). This CDR3 has 14 amino acids. Using its own MiXCR run on the 5' RACE reads, TCRdb lists one record per CDR3 protein. The sample has almost 85,000 distinct CDR3 sequences; 2% to 3% are singletons. V and J are TRBV6-6 and TRBJ1-1; D possibly corresponds to TRBD1 (6 bases). Sequencing used PBMCs. This sequence was found in a woman in her thirties with multiple sclerosis. The CDR3 DNA reads as TGTGCCAGCAGTTTGGACAGTGGGAACACTGAAGCTTTCTTT. Its protein is CASSLDSGNTEAFF.